This T cell receptor beta chain comes out of a study of blood T cells in healthy people across ages. The individuals who served as donors were healthy Caucasians living in Russia, aged roughly 6 to 95. For the second PCR, which ran for roughly 6 to 12 cycles, a sample-barcoded 5' primer and a J-beta primer mix were used. In TCRdb, the 5' RACE reads were re-called with MiXCR into one record per CDR3 protein. The sample has about 640,000 distinct CDR3 sequences; roughly 53% are singletons. Trimming stripped 0 bases from V and 4 bases from J, with 8 bases between. This CDR3 is built from 13 residues. Germline lookup yields CDR1 DFQATT and CDR2 SNEGSKA (reference sequence).

The sequenced sample consisted of blood. The clonotype originates from a man aged 60 to 75 in good health. The gene calls are TRBV20-1 and TRBJ2-3, with D tentatively TRBD1 or TRBD2 (5 bases each). The CDR3 loop reads CSARDGTADTQYF. The CDR3 DNA reads TGCAGTGCTAGAGATGGGACGGCAGATACGCAGTATTTT.